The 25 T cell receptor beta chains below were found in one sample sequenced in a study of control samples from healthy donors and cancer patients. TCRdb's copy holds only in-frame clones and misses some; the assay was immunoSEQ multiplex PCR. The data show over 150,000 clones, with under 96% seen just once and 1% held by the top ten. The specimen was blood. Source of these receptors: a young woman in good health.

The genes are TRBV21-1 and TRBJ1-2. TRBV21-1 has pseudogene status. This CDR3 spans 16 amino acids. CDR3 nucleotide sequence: TGTGCCAGCAGGCTACGTTTAGGGGCGGGCAACTATGGCTACACCTTC. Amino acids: CASRLRLGAGNYGYTF.

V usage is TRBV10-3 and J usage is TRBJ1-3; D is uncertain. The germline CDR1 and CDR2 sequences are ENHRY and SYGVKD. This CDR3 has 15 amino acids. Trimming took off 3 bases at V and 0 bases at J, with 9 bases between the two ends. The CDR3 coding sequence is TGTGCCATCAGTGAAGGGCATAACTCTGGAAACACCATATATTTT. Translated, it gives CAISEGHNSGNTIYF.

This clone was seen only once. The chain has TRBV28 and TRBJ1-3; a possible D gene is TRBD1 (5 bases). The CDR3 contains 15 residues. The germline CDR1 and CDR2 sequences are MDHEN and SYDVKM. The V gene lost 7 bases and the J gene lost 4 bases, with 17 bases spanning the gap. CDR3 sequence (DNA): TGTGCCAGCACCTTATTACCGGGACCAGGAAACACCATATATTTT. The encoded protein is CASTLLPGPGNTIYF.

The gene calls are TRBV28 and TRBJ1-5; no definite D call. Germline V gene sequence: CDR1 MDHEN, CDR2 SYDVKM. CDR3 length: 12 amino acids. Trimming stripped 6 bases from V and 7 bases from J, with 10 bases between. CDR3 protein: CASSTSWQPQHF. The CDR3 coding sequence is TGTGCCAGCAGCACTTCCTGGCAGCCCCAGCATTTT.

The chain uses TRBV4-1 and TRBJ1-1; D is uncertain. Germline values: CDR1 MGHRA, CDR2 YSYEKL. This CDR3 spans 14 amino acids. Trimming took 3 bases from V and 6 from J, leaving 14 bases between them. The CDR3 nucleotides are TGCGCCAGCAGCCAGAGGTGGAGGGTCGCTGAAGCTTTCTTT. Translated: CASSQRWRVAEAFF.

Here the CDR3 reads CASSQRGLAFAGELFF. CDR3 sequence (DNA): TGTGCCAGCAGCCAAAGAGGCCTAGCATTTGCCGGGGAGCTGTTTTTT. The chain uses TRBV4-2 and TRBJ2-2, with D perhaps TRBD2 (5 bases). Germline CDR1 reads LGHNA; CDR2 reads YNFKEQ. The CDR3 loop spans 16 amino acids. V shed 2 bases and J shed 6 bases, with 16 bases lying between them.

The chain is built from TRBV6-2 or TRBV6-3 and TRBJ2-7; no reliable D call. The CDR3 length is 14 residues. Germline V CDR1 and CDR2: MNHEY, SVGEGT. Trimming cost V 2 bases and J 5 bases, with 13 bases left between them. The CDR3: CASSYGLLPHEQYF. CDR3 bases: TGTGCCAGCAGTTACGGGCTACTGCCCCACGAGCAGTACTTC.

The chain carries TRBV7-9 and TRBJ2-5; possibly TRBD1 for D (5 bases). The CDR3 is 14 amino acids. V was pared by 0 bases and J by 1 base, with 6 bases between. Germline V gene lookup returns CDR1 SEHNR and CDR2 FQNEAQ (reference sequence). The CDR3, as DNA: TGTGCCAGCAGCTTAGCGACAGCCCAAGAGACCCAGTACTTC. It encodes CASSLATAQETQYF.

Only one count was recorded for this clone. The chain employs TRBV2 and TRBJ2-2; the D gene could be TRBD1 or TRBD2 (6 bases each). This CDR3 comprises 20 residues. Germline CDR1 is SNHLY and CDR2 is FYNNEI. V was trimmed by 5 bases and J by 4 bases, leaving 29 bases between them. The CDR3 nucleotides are TGTGCCAGCAGTCCCATCTCCGGACAGACCAGGGGACTCCTCACCGGGGAGCTGTTTTTT. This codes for CASSPISGQTRGLLTGELFF.

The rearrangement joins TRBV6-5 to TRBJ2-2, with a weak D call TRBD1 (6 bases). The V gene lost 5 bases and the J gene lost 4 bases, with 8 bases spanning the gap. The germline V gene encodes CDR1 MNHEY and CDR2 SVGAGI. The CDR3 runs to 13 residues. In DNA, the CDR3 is TGTGCCAGCAGTCCCAGGGGCACCGGGGAGCTGTTTTTT. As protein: CASSPRGTGELFF.

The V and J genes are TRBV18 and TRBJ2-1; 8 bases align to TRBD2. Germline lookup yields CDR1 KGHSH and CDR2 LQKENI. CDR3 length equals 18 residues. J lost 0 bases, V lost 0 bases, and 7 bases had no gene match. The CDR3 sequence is CASSPPYGRGDSYNEQFF. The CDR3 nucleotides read TGTGCCAGCTCACCACCGTACGGGCGGGGGGACTCCTACAATGAGCAGTTCTTC.

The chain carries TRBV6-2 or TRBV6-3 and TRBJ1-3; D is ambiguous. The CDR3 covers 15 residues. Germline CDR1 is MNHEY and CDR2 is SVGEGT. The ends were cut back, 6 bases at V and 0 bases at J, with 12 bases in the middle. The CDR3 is CASSRAVLSGNTIYF. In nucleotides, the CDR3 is TGTGCCAGCAGCCGGGCGGTCCTCTCTGGAAACACCATATATTTT.

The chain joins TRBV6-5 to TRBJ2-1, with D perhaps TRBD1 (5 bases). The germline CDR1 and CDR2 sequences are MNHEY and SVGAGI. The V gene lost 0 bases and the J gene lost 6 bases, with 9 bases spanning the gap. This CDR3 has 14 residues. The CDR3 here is CASSYSGPSNEQFF. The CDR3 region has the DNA TGTGCCAGCAGTTACTCGGGGCCGAGCAATGAGCAGTTCTTC.

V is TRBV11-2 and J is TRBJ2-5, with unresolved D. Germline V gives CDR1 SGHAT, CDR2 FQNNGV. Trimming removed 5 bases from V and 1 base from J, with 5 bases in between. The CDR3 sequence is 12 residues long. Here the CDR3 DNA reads TGTGCCAGCAGCCCGAGCCAAGAGACCCAGTACTTC. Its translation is CASSPSQETQYF.

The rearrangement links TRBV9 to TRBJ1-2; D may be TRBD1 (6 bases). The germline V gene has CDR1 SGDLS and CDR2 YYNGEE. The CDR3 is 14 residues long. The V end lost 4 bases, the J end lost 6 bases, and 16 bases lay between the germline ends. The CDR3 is CASSWGKGVDGYTF. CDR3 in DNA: TGTGCCAGCAGCTGGGGAAAGGGGGTGGATGGCTACACCTTC.

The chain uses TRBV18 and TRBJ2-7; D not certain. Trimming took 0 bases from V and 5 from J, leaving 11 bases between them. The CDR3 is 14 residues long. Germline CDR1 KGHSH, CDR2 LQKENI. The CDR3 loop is CASSPPGLRHEQYF. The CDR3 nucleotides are TGTGCCAGCTCACCACCCGGTTTGAGGCACGAGCAGTACTTC.

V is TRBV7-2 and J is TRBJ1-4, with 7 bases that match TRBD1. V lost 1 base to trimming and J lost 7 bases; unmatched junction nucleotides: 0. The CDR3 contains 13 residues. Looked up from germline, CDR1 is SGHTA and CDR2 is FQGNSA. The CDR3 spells CASSLGQGEKLFF. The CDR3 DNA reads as TGTGCCAGCAGCTTAGGACAGGGTGAAAAACTGTTTTTT.

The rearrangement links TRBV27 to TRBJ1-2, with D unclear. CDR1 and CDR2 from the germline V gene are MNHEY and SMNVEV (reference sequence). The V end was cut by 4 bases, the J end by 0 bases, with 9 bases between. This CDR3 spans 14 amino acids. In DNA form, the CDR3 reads TGTGCCAGCAGTTCGGGCACCTCTAACTATGGCTACACCTTC. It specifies CASSSGTSNYGYTF.

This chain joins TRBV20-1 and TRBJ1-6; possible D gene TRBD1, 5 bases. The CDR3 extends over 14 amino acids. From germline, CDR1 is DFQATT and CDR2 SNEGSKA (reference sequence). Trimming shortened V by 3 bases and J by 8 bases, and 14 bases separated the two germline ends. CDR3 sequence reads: CSASPWGGDSPLHF. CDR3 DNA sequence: TGCAGTGCTAGTCCTTGGGGGGGGGATTCACCCCTCCACTTT.

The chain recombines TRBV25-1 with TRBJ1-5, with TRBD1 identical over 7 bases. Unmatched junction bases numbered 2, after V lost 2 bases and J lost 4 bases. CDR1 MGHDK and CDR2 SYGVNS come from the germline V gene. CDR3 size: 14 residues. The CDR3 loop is CASSEQGVNQPQHF. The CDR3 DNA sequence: TGTGCCAGCAGTGAACAGGGGGTTAATCAGCCCCAGCATTTT.

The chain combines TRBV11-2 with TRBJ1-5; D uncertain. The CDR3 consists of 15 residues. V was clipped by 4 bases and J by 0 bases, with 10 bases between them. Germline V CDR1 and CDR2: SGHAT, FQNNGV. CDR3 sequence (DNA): TGTGCCAGCAGCTCCAGGACGGGTAGCAATCAGCCCCAGCATTTT. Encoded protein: CASSSRTGSNQPQHF.

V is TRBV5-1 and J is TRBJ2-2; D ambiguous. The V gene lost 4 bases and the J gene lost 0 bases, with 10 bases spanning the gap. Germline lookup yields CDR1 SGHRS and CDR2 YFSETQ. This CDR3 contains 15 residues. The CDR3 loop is CASSLPLTNTGELFF. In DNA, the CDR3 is TGCGCCAGCAGCCTCCCACTGACGAACACCGGGGAGCTGTTTTTT.

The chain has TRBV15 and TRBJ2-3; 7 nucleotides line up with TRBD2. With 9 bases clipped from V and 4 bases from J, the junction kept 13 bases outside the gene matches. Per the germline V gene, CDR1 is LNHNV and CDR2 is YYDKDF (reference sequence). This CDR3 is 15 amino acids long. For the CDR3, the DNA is TGTGCCACACACCGGGACTACTCTTTCCCAGATACGCAGTATTTT. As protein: CATHRDYSFPDTQYF.

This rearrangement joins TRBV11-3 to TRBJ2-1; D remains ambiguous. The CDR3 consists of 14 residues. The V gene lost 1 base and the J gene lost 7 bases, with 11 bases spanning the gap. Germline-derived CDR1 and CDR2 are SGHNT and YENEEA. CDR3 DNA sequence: TGTGCCAGCAGCTTAGCTCAACTACCGAATGAGCAGTTCTTC. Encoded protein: CASSLAQLPNEQFF.

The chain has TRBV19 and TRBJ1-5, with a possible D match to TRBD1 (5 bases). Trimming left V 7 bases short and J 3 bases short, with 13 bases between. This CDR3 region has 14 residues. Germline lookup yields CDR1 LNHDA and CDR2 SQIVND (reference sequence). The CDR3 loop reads CASTTARANQPQHF. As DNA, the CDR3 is TGTGCCAGTACCACCGCCAGGGCCAATCAGCCCCAGCATTTT.